The rows below give T cell receptor beta chains drawn from one sample of a study of radiation and T cells in renal cell carcinoma. Measured with immunoSEQ multiplex PCR; TCRdb has only the in-frame clones, and not every one. The sample gives over 85,000 clones, 82% of which show up once; around 6.3% is in the top ten. The sample consisted of blood, taken from a patient whose treatment included radiotherapy and nephrectomy. These TCRs come from a man aged 55 to 69 with renal cell carcinoma. Each CDR3 is given with its conserved first and last residue. D genes are given only for firm matches. Not all rows give a size; the values are once, few, many and, for expanded clones, a class.

>-|TRBD1|TRBV5-4|TRBJ2-1
TGTGCCAGCAGCGACGGAGGACAGGGGCACTACAATGAGCAGTTCTTC
CASSDGGQGHYNEQFF
>-|-|TRBV30|TRBJ1-1
TGTGCCTGGAGGCCCCGCGCCAGGGACACTGAAGCTTTCTTT
CAWRPRARDTEAFF
>-|-|TRBV19|TRBJ1-1
TGTGCCAGTAGTATAGGACAGTACACTGAAGCTTTCTTT
CASSIGQYTEAFF
>few|TRBD2|TRBV5-1|TRBJ2-2
TGCGCCAGCAGCCGACTAGCCCCGAACACCGGGGAGCTGTTTTTT
CASSRLAPNTGELFF
>-|-|TRBV5-1|TRBJ2-5
TGCGCCAGCAGCTTGGGGAGGATCGAGACCCAGTACTTC
CASSLGRIETQYF
>-|-|TRBV2|TRBJ2-1
TGTGCCAGTCGGGTGTTGGGTCAGGTCTCCTACAATGAGCAGTTCTTC
CASRVLGQVSYNEQFF
>-|TRBD1|TRBV2|TRBJ2-7
TGTGCCAGCAAGACCGGACCGGGACAGCTTTACGAGCAGTACTTC
CASKTGPGQLYEQYF
>-|TRBD1|TRBV29-1|TRBJ2-2
TGCAGCGTGCAGGGGGCCGGGGAGCTGTTTTTT
CSVQGAGELFF
>-|-|TRBV10-2|TRBJ1-3
TGCGCCAGCAGTCAACAGCGCGGAAACACCATATATTTT
CASSQQRGNTIYF
>-|-|TRBV7-9|TRBJ2-7
TGTGCCAGCAGCTTAGGAGGGTCGGGGTACGAGCAGTACTTC
CASSLGGSGYEQYF
>few|TRBD2|TRBV19|TRBJ2-3
TGTGCCAGTAGTATAGGGTGGCGGGAGGGAAGCACAGATACGCAGTATTTT
CASSIGWREGSTDTQYF
>-|-|TRBV6-1|TRBJ2-5
TGTGCCAGCAGTGAATCGCGAGAGACCCAGTACTTC
CASSESRETQYF
>-|-|TRBV5-1|TRBJ2-3
TGCGCCAGCAGCTCAACAGATACGCAGTATTTT
CASSSTDTQYF
>-|-|TRBV7-7|TRBJ2-5
TGTGCCAGCAGCTTAGGGGGGAGCCAAGAGACCCAGTACTTC
CASSLGGSQETQYF
>-|-|TRBV4-1|TRBJ1-4
TGCGCCAGCAGCCAAGAAGGTATCGGGGGGCTAGGTGAAAAACTGTTTTTT
CASSQEGIGGLGEKLFF
>-|TRBD2|TRBV29-1|TRBJ2-1
TGCAGCGGCCGGACTAGCGTCAATGAGCAGTTCTTC
CSGRTSVNEQFF
>-|TRBD2|TRBV29-1|TRBJ2-5
TGCAGCGTCTCCCCCACCCCCAGCGGGGAAGAGACCCAGTACTTC
CSVSPTPSGEETQYF
>-|TRBD1|TRBV19|TRBJ1-5
TGTGCCAGTAGTATCGGATGGACAGGTAATCAGCCCCAGCATTTT
CASSIGWTGNQPQHF
>-|-|TRBV21-1|TRBJ1-5
TGTGCCAGCAGCAGCCAGCCCCAGCATTTT
CASSSQPQHF
>-|TRBD1|TRBV28|TRBJ2-7
TGTGCCAGCAGTTTAGGGGACAGGGTCGAGCAGTACTTC
CASSLGDRVEQYF
>-|-|TRBV2|TRBJ2-1
TGTGCCAGCAGTGAAGATCGGCAGGGCTACAATGAGCAGTTCTTC
CASSEDRQGYNEQFF
>-|TRBD2|TRBV6-5|TRBJ2-7
TGTGCCAGCAGTTACCCCCGGACTAGCGAGCCTGACGAGCAGTACTTC
CASSYPRTSEPDEQYF
>-|-|TRBV6-6|TRBJ1-1
TGTGCCAGCAGTTACTCCGGATTACGAGGGGCTTTCTTT
CASSYSGLRGAFF
>-|-|TRBV7-8|TRBJ2-2
TGTGCCAGCAGCTCCAGGCGCGTCGGGGAGCTGTTTTTT
CASSSRRVGELFF
>-|-|TRBV6-1|TRBJ2-3
TGTGCCAGCAGTGCCACCGACTCAGATACGCAGTATTTT
CASSATDSDTQYF
>few|-|TRBV6-1|TRBJ1-1
TGTGCCAGCAGTGCCAGAGTAGGAGTCACTGAAGCTTTCTTT
CASSARVGVTEAFF
>-|TRBD2|TRBV7-9|TRBJ2-7
TGTGCCAGCAGCCCCGTGACTAGCGGGAGTGGGGAGCAGTACTTC
CASSPVTSGSGEQYF
>-|-|TRBV11-2|TRBJ2-7
TGTGCCAGCAGCTTCGGGCGTCGTTCCTACGAGCAGTACTTC
CASSFGRRSYEQYF
>-|-|TRBV15|TRBJ2-5
TGTGCCACCAGGGTTTCCGTCCCCAGAAGATGGGCAGAGACCCAGTACTTC
CATRVSVPRRWAETQYF
>-|TRBD2|TRBV27|TRBJ2-1
TGTGCCAGCAGTTTTACCAGCGGGAGTGTCCATGAGCAGTTCTTC
CASSFTSGSVHEQFF
>few|TRBD1|TRBV28|TRBJ2-4
TGTGCCAGCACCACCGGGACAGGGGGCGGTTATTTC
CASTTGTGGGYF
>once|-|TRBV7-9|TRBJ2-3
TGTGCCAGCAGCCTCCTCGGGGGCAACACAGATACGCAGTATTTT
CASSLLGGNTDTQYF
>-|-|TRBV28|TRBJ2-3
TGTGCCAGCAGTTTACCGGGAAGCACAGATACGCAGTATTTT
CASSLPGSTDTQYF
>-|-|TRBV19|TRBJ1-5
TGTGCCAGTAGTATACAGGGAGGAACTCAGCCCCAGCATTTT
CASSIQGGTQPQHF
>-|-|TRBV6-5|TRBJ1-4
TGTGCCAGCAGTCCTACAGGGAGTAATGAAAAACTGTTTTTT
CASSPTGSNEKLFF
>-|-|TRBV29-1|TRBJ2-3
TGCAGCGGGGATACGCAGTATTTT
CSGDTQYF
>-|TRBD2|TRBV4-1|TRBJ2-7
TGCGCCAGCAGCCAAAGGAACGAAGCGGGAGGACTCGTCGGCGAGCAGTACTTC
CASSQRNEAGGLVGEQYF
>few|-|TRBV10-3|TRBJ1-5
TGTGCCACCCAGGGGATTTTTACAAATCAGCCCCAGCATTTT
CATQGIFTNQPQHF
>-|TRBD1|TRBV7-3|TRBJ1-2
TGTGCCAGCAGCGGGACAGGGGGCGTAGGCTACACCTTC
CASSGTGGVGYTF
>-|-|TRBV18|TRBJ2-7
TGTGCCAGCTCACCGGATGACTACTGGGGTTCCTACGAGCAGTACTTC
CASSPDDYWGSYEQYF
>-|TRBD1|TRBV10-1|TRBJ2-5
TGCGCCAGCAGTGACGACAGGGCTGGCTGGACCGAGACCCAGTACTTC
CASSDDRAGWTETQYF
>-|TRBD2|TRBV30|TRBJ2-3
TGTGCCTGGAGTCTAGCGGGAGACACAGATACGCAGTATTTT
CAWSLAGDTDTQYF
>-|-|TRBV18|TRBJ2-4
TGTGCCAGCTCACCCTCTGCCAAAAACATTCAGTACTTC
CASSPSAKNIQYF
>-|TRBD2|TRBV11-3|TRBJ2-1
TGTGCCAGCAGCTTCTATAGCGGGGTGGACAATGAGCAGTTCTTC
CASSFYSGVDNEQFF
>-|TRBD1|TRBV30|TRBJ1-3
TGTGCCTGGAGTGTCTCAGGGGGCTCTGGAAACACCATATATTTT
CAWSVSGGSGNTIYF
>-|TRBD1|TRBV5-6|TRBJ1-2
TGTGCCAGCAGCTGGCAGGGGGCGCGTAACTATGGCTACACCTTC
CASSWQGARNYGYTF
>few|-|TRBV18|TRBJ2-7
TGTGCCAGCTCACTGATAAACAGGGGAGGTGAGCAGTACTTC
CASSLINRGGEQYF